One sample yielded the 12 T cell receptor beta chains listed below, sequenced in a study of cytomegalovirus exposure and HLA in healthy donors. TCRdb's table, derived via immunoSEQ multiplex PCR, lists solely in-frame clones and lacks some. The sample contains roughly 250,000 clones, 87% of which appear only once. The source material was PBMCs. Source of these receptors: a man in his late teens or twenties in good health and CMV-seronegative.

The chain joins TRBV28 to TRBJ2-5; perhaps TRBD2 as D (5 bases). There are 14 residues in the CDR3. CDR1 and CDR2 (germline): MDHEN, SYDVKM. Trimming removed 2 bases at V and 3 bases at J, with 10 bases between. DNA of the CDR3: TGTGCCAGCAGTTTAGGGAACGGGGAAGAGACCCAGTACTTC. It codes for CASSLGNGEETQYF.

This chain joins TRBV6-1 and TRBJ2-7; 9 nucleotides line up with TRBD1. The CDR3 covers 14 residues. J was trimmed by 7 bases and V by 4 bases; bases with no gene match: 8. CDR1 is MNHNS, CDR2 SASEGT, per germline. DNA of the CDR3: TGTGCCAGCAGTGCAAAACAGGGGGCGGAGGAGCAGTACTTC. It specifies CASSAKQGAEEQYF.

This rearrangement joins TRBV9 to TRBJ2-1; D possibly corresponds to TRBD2 (7 bases). Per the germline V gene, CDR1 is SGDLS and CDR2 is YYNGEE. The CDR3 spans 12 residues. V was shortened by 0 bases and J by 15 bases, with 13 bases between the two germline ends. The CDR3: CASSVVGGPPFF. The CDR3 nucleotides are TGTGCCAGCAGCGTAGTGGGGGGGCCTCCGTTCTTC.

The chain has TRBV4-2 and TRBJ1-4, with 8 bases aligning to TRBD1. The CDR3 totals 13 residues. The ends lost 5 bases at V and 5 bases at J; junction bases unmatched: 1. CDR1 LGHNA and CDR2 YNFKEQ come from the germline V gene. The DNA of the CDR3 is TGTGCCAGCAGCAGGGACAGGAATGAAAAACTGTTTTTT. Protein sequence: CASSRDRNEKLFF.

The chain carries TRBV7-8 and TRBJ1-5; D is unclear. The V end lost 1 base, the J end lost 6 bases, and 13 bases lay between the germline ends. CDR1 and CDR2 from the germline V gene are SGHVS and FQNEAQ. The CDR3 runs 15 residues. The CDR3 coding sequence is TGTGCCAGCAGCTTAGTCCCCCTTAGTACTCAGCCCCAGCATTTT. Residues: CASSLVPLSTQPQHF.

This clone appeared once. V is TRBV10-1 and J is TRBJ2-3; D unclear. Deletions cut 4 bases from V and 2 bases from J, with 10 bases between. Germline V gives CDR1 WNHNN, CDR2 SYGVQD (reference sequence). This CDR3 region has 14 residues. The CDR3: CASSAQLNTDTQYF. The CDR3 DNA reads TGCGCCAGCAGTGCACAATTGAACACAGATACGCAGTATTTT.

The chain carries TRBV25-1 and TRBJ2-6, with D perhaps matching TRBD1 (5 bases). Germline CDR1 MGHDK, CDR2 SYGVNS. This CDR3 is 17 amino acids long. Trimming pared 2 bases from V and 1 base from J, leaving 12 bases between. The CDR3 region is CASSERGSKSGANVLTF. In DNA form, the CDR3 reads TGTGCCAGCAGTGAAAGGGGCAGTAAGTCTGGGGCCAACGTCCTGACTTTC.

The rearrangement joins TRBV28 to TRBJ1-1; D gene uncertain. Germline lookup yields CDR1 MDHEN and CDR2 SYDVKM. V was pared by 5 bases and J by 1 base, with 14 bases between. The CDR3 runs 15 residues. In DNA, the CDR3 is TGTGCCAGCAGTCCGTCGGGGAGTCGGAACACTGAAGCTTTCTTT. Translated, it gives CASSPSGSRNTEAFF.

The rearrangement joins TRBV27 to TRBJ1-3, with a weak D call TRBD1 (6 bases). Per the germline V gene, CDR1 is MNHEY and CDR2 is SMNVEV (reference sequence). V lost 3 bases, J lost 2 bases, and 14 bases lay in between. The CDR3 covers 16 residues. The CDR3 region has the DNA TGTGCCAGCAGTTTGGCCGCAGGGGAGACTGGAAACACCATATATTTT. It yields the protein CASSLAAGETGNTIYF.

The J gene is TRBJ1-5, the V gene TRBV28, with TRBD1 identical over 10 bases. V shed 3 bases, J shed 5 bases, and the junction held 10 bases outside the gene matches. Per the germline V gene, CDR1 is MDHEN and CDR2 is SYDVKM. There are 17 residues in the CDR3. As DNA, the CDR3 is TGTGCCAGCAGTTTCCCTCCCGGGACAGGGGACCATCAGCCCCAGCATTTT. This sequence encodes CASSFPPGTGDHQPQHF. The whole variable domain, remainder taken from reference TRBV28 and TRBJ1-5, is DVKVTQSSRYLVKRTGEKVFLECVQDMDHENMFWYRQDPGLGLRLIYFSYDVKMKEKGDIPEGYSVSREKKERFSLILESASTNQTSMYLCASSFPPGTGDHQPQHFGDGTRLSIL.

The rearrangement links TRBV15 to TRBJ2-5; 9 bases are a match to TRBD2. Germline assignment: CDR1 LNHNV and CDR2 YYDKDF (reference sequence). The CDR3 consists of 16 residues. The ends lost 0 bases at V and 1 base at J; junction bases unmatched: 3. The DNA of the CDR3 is TGTGCCACCAGCAGAGAGGGGACTAGCATCCAAGAGACCCAGTACTTC. It yields the protein CATSREGTSIQETQYF.

This clone was found a few times. Other nucleotide sequences in the sample specify the same CDR3. The chain combines TRBV5-1 with TRBJ2-2, with a tentative D call TRBD1 (5 bases). Trimming removed 1 base at V and 1 base at J, with 5 bases between. The CDR3 covers 14 residues. Germline loops: CDR1 SGHRS, CDR2 YFSETQ. The CDR3 bases are TGCGCCAGCAGCTTGACAGGGAACACCGGGGAGCTGTTTTTT. Translating it yields CASSLTGNTGELFF.